The 4 T cell receptor beta chains listed next were all sequenced from one sample in a study of T cells after posttransplantation cyclophosphamide. Produced via immunoSEQ multiplex PCR; TCRdb's table is partial and in-frame only. The sample includes roughly 10,000 clones, 89% of them seen just once. Control samples came 1 year after myeloablative marrow transplants with methotrexate plus calcineurin inhibitor. Sequenced material: PBMCs, taken roughly 61 weeks after allogeneic stem cell transplant with calcineurin inhibitor and methotrexate. These receptors were obtained from a male patient in his fifties or sixties who received an allogeneic stem cell transplant from an unrelated donor, was CMV-positive, and had chronic GVHD only. These T cells may partly come from the graft donor.

The J gene is TRBJ1-4, the V gene TRBV13; 8 bases agree with TRBD1. Trimming removed 5 bases from V and 7 bases from J; junction bases left unmatched: 6. This CDR3 spans 14 amino acids. The germline V gene encodes CDR1 PRHDT and CDR2 FYEKMQ (reference sequence). The CDR3 spells CASSEQGGGEKLFF. In DNA, the CDR3 is TGTGCCAGCAGCGAACAGGGGGGGGGTGAAAAACTGTTTTTT.

This clone was detected only a few times. V gene TRBV28 combines with J gene TRBJ1-2; 8 nucleotides agree with TRBD1. This CDR3 spans 12 amino acids. The germline CDR1 and CDR2 sequences are MDHEN and SYDVKM. Unmatched junction bases numbered 1, after V lost 5 bases and J lost 5 bases. CDR3 bases: TGTGCCAGCAGTCGACAGGGGTATGGCTACACCTTC. Translated: CASSRQGYGYTF.

This chain uses TRBV6-1 with TRBJ1-1, with TRBD1 identical over 9 bases. Trimming at V came to 5 bases and at J to 3 bases, leaving 4 bases not matched to a gene. This CDR3 is built from 14 residues. Germline loops: CDR1 MNHNS, CDR2 SASEGT. The CDR3 DNA is TGTGCCAGCAGTTTCCGGGACAGGGACACTGAAGCTTTCTTT. Translating gives CASSFRDRDTEAFF.

CDR3 nucleotides: TGTGCCAGCAGGGGAGCAATACAGGGTATCCGGTACGAGCAGTACTTC. It codes for CASRGAIQGIRYEQYF. This chain uses TRBV28 with TRBJ2-7; tentative D call: TRBD1 (6 bases). Trimming took 6 bases from V and 4 from J, leaving 22 bases between them. Germline-derived CDR1 and CDR2 are MDHEN and SYDVKM. The CDR3 runs to 16 residues.